This T cell receptor (beta chain) was identified in a study of cytomegalovirus exposure and HLA in healthy donors. Whole-study context: One earlier analysis, a look at around 180 million T cells, found roughly 120 million unique TCR beta sequences.

The PCR ran on 60 Vbeta and 13 Jbeta primers. Some clones are missing from TCRdb's copy, which holds only in-frame ones; the method was immunoSEQ multiplex PCR. The sample has some 98,000 clones, around 84% seen once. Whole-study results and caveats: Analysis was carried out at a later point, and it linked a missense DCLRE1C variant to TCR beta V- and J-gene trimming. Associated with cytomegalovirus, according to the listing, were approximately 160 TCR beta chains. Common viral pathogens seemed, in a later analysis, to connect with several of the most significant clusters.

This clone was seen only a few times. Its target is unknown. This same CDR3 is encoded by further DNA sequences in the sample. CDR1 is SGHTA and CDR2 is FQGTGA in the germline V gene. CDR3 length equals 13 residues. V dropped 5 bases and J dropped 5; count of bases not matched to a gene: 4. Material for sequencing was PBMCs. The clonotype was recovered from a human donor in good health. The chain employs TRBV7-3 and TRBJ2-7; 9 bases match TRBD1. CDR3 nucleotide sequence: TGTGCCAGCAGCCGCGACAGGGGGGACGAGCAGTACTTC. Amino acids: CASSRDRGDEQYF. Together with reference TRBV7-3 and TRBJ2-7, the CDR3 gives the full variable domain: GAGVSQTPSNKVTEKGKYVELRCDPISGHTALYWYRQSLGQGPEFLIYFQGTGAADDSGLPNDRFFAVRPEGSVSTLKIQRTERGDSAVYLCASSRDRGDEQYFGPGTRLTVT.